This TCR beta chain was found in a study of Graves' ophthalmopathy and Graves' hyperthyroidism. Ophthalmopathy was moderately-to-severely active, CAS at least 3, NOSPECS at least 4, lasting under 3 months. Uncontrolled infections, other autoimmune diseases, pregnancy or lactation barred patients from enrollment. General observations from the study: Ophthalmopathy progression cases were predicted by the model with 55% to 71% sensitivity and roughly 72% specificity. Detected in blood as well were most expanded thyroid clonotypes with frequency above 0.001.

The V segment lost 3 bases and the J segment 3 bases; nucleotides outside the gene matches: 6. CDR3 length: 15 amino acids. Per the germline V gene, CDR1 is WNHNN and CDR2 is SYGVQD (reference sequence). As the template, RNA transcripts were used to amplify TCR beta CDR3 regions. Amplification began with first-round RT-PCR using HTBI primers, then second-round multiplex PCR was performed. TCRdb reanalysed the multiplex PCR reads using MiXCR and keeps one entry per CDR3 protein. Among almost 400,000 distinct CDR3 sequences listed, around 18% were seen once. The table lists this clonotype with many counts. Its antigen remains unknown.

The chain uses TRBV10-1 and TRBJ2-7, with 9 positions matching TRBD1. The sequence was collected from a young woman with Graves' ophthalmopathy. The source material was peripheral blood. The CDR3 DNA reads TGCGCCAGCAGTGAAACCGGGACAGGGTTCTACGAGCAGTACTTC. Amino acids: CASSETGTGFYEQYF.